The 7 T cell receptor beta chains reported below all come from one sample, sequenced in a study of blood T cell repertoires in COVID-19. Libraries were prepared by immunoSEQ multiplex PCR; TCRdb keeps only in-frame clonotypes and omits some of them. The sample comprises 150,000 to 250,000 clones, roughly 94% of which are singletons, and 0.76% rests with the top ten. Sequencing was performed on peripheral blood. The source of these receptors is a man aged 30 to 45 with COVID-19, enrolled during active disease.

The V and J genes are TRBV5-6 and TRBJ1-5, with D unclear. Trimming removed 5 bases at V and 9 bases at J, with 15 bases between. The CDR3 runs 13 residues. CDR1 and CDR2 from the germline V gene are SGHDT and YYEEEE. The CDR3 DNA is TGTGCCAGCAGTTACCAGGTCAGCCCGCCCCAGCATTTT. It specifies CASSYQVSPPQHF.

The V call is TRBV5-4, the J call TRBJ1-4, with 10 bases matching TRBD1. The germline gives CDR1 SGHNT, CDR2 YYREEE (reference sequence). The V gene end was trimmed by 2 bases and the J gene end by 8 bases; junction bases not matched to a gene: 6. This CDR3 is 15 amino acids long. CDR3 coding DNA: TGTGCCAGCAGCTTAACCGGGACAGGGGACGAAAAACTGTTTTTT. Its protein product is CASSLTGTGDEKLFF.

The CDR3 bases are TGTGCCAGCAGCAAGGGACAGGGACCCTACGAGCAGTACTTC. Amino acid sequence: CASSKGQGPYEQYF. The chain links TRBV21-1 to TRBJ2-7; the D call of TRBD1 is as the table states it, not checked on the DNA. TRBV21-1 is given as a pseudogene. This CDR3 has 14 amino acids.

The chain couples TRBV15 to TRBJ1-5; D is uncertain. Germline values: CDR1 LNHNV, CDR2 YYDKDF (reference sequence). There are 15 residues in the CDR3. V was trimmed by 5 bases and J by 0 bases, leaving 11 bases between them. The CDR3 region is CATSPEGLSNQPQHF. In DNA form, the CDR3 reads TGTGCCACCAGCCCTGAGGGTCTTAGCAATCAGCCCCAGCATTTT.

This clone has a single count. This chain joins TRBV9 and TRBJ2-7; a possible D gene is TRBD2 (5 bases). Trimming took 1 base from V and 0 from J, leaving 11 bases between them. Germline loops: CDR1 SGDLS, CDR2 YYNGEE. The length of the CDR3 is 15 residues. The CDR3 sequence: CASSVFSGSSYEQYF. The CDR3 coding sequence is TGTGCCAGCAGCGTATTCAGCGGTAGCTCCTACGAGCAGTACTTC.

The chain uses TRBV13 and TRBJ2-7; a weak D match, TRBD1 (6 bases). Germline V gene sequence: CDR1 PRHDT, CDR2 FYEKMQ (reference sequence). The V end was cut by 4 bases, the J end by 1 base, with 14 bases between. The length of the CDR3 is 15 residues. The CDR3 DNA reads TGTGCCAGCAGCTCTCCCGGACAGAGTTCCTACGAGCAGTACTTC. Its protein product is CASSSPGQSSYEQYF.

This clone appeared a single time. This chain joins TRBV11-1 and TRBJ1-4; a possible D gene is TRBD1 (6 bases). Germline values: CDR1 SGHAT, CDR2 FQDESV (reference sequence). With 3 bases removed from V and 11 bases from J, the gap between germline ends came to 13 bases. CDR3 length: 13 residues. In DNA form, the CDR3 reads TGTGCCAGCAGCTTTTCAGGGGAAGGGAAACTGTTTTTT. Translating it yields CASSFSGEGKLFF.